The T cell receptor (beta chain) described here comes from a study of T cells in Graves' hyperthyroidism and ophthalmopathy. Study at large: Peripheral blood draws took place at initial diagnosis, ahead of any treatment. Regarding the study as a whole: Also found in blood were most expanded thyroid clonotypes above 0.001.

This clonotype was seen ten or more times. What it recognizes is unknown. A patient was excluded if there was uncontrolled infection, other autoimmune disease, pregnancy or lactation. Germline assignment: CDR1 SGHRS and CDR2 YFSETQ. J lost 2 bases, V lost 5 bases, and 4 bases had no gene match. The CDR3 totals 14 residues. Researchers amplified the TCR beta CDR3 regions from RNA transcripts. A first-round RT-PCR of the TCR CDR3 used the HTBI primer set. One entry per CDR3 protein, called by TCRdb with MiXCR from the multiplex PCR reads. The data show a few hundred thousand distinct CDR3 sequences, with less than 20% seen just once and roughly 6.6% held by the top ten.

The specimen sequenced was blood. J is TRBJ2-7 and V is TRBV5-1; 10 positions match TRBD2. This sequence was found in a young woman with Graves' hyperthyroidism. The CDR3 bases are TGCGCCAGCAGACCAGGACTAGCGGCCTACGAGCAGTACTTC. Translation: CASRPGLAAYEQYF.